The 14 T cell receptor beta chains presented below share a single source sample, sequenced in a study of early T cells in non-severe SARS-CoV-2 infection. MiXCR was run by TCRdb on the 5' RACE reads, yielding one entry per CDR3 protein. The table lists tens of thousands of distinct CDR3 sequences, about 15% of them singletons. Sample: whole blood. These receptor sequences come from an adult who was a healthcare worker with PCR-confirmed SARS-CoV-2 infection or an uninfected control (not recorded which).

The CDR3 bases are TGTGCCAGCAGCCCATCTAGCGGGGGGGCCAGGGAGCAGTTCTTC. Translating it yields CASSPSSGGAREQFF. The rearrangement links TRBV4-2 to TRBJ2-1, with 12 bases fitting TRBD2. Germline assignment: CDR1 LGHNA and CDR2 YNFKEQ. The V gene end was trimmed by 4 bases and the J gene end by 10 bases; junction bases not matched to a gene: 8. This CDR3 is 15 amino acids long.

This chain joins TRBV2 and TRBJ2-1; maybe TRBD1 (6 bases). V was clipped by 10 bases and J by 6 bases, with 22 bases between them. Germline V CDR1 and CDR2: SNHLY, FYNNEI. This CDR3 has 15 residues. The CDR3 DNA is TGTGCCACCAGACAGTGGGTCGCAGGGGTCAATGAGCAGTTCTTC. Protein: CATRQWVAGVNEQFF.

This clonotype was picked up many times. The chain has TRBV11-2 and TRBJ2-5; D unclear. This CDR3 has 13 amino acids. Trimming shortened V by 3 bases and J by 2 bases, and 7 bases separated the two germline ends. Germline lookup yields CDR1 SGHAT and CDR2 FQNNGV. CDR3 coding DNA: TGTGCCAGCAGCTTCAACTTACAAGAGACCCAGTACTTC. It specifies CASSFNLQETQYF.

This clonotype came up a few times. The V and J genes are TRBV3-1 and TRBJ1-2; 7 bases agree with TRBD1. The V and J ends lost 2 bases and 5 bases, in that order; junction bases with no gene match: 5. CDR1 is LGHDT, CDR2 YNNKEL, per germline (reference sequence). The CDR3 covers 14 residues. The DNA for the CDR3 is TGTGCCAGCAGCCAAAGGGACAGATCTTATGGCTACACCTTC. It specifies CASSQRDRSYGYTF.

This clonotype was seen at least ten times. The genes are TRBV7-6 and TRBJ2-2, with 9 nucleotides matching TRBD2. CDR3 length equals 16 residues. CDR1 and CDR2 from the germline V gene are SGHVS and FNYEAQ. Trimming at V came to 1 base and at J to 4 bases, leaving 4 bases not matched to a gene. The CDR3 nucleotides are TGTGCCAGCAGCTTAGGACTAGCGGTTTTCACCGGGGAGCTGTTTTTT. The encoded protein is CASSLGLAVFTGELFF.

The V gene is TRBV7-2, the J gene TRBJ2-3; D is uncertain. Trimming removed 3 bases from V and 2 bases from J, with 6 bases in between. In germline, CDR1 is SGHTA, CDR2 FQGNSA. The CDR3 loop spans 13 amino acids. The CDR3 nucleotides read TGTGCCAGCAGCTTTACAGACACAGATACGCAGTATTTT. It yields the protein CASSFTDTDTQYF.

CDR3 sequence (DNA): TGTGCCAGCAGCCAACCGAGTTTGGGGCCATACAATGAGCAGTTCTTC. Protein: CASSQPSLGPYNEQFF. This chain connects TRBV7-8 to TRBJ2-1; possible D gene TRBD1, 5 bases. V was pared by 5 bases and J by 4 bases, with 18 bases between. Germline CDR1 SGHVS, CDR2 FQNEAQ. CDR3 length: 16 residues.

The V gene is TRBV10-2, the J gene TRBJ1-1; TRBD1 matches at 7 bases. Trimming at V came to 6 bases and at J to 4 bases, leaving 8 bases not matched to a gene. Germline lookup yields CDR1 WSHSY and CDR2 SAAADI. CDR3 size: 14 residues. The DNA for the CDR3 is TGCGCCAGCAGCTTAGGGACAGCCGCCACTGAAGCTTTCTTT. Its translation: CASSLGTAATEAFF.

This clonotype was detected many times. V gene TRBV7-8 combines with J gene TRBJ2-1; 7 positions agree with TRBD1. The V and J ends lost 3 bases and 1 base, in that order; junction bases with no gene match: 6. Germline V gives CDR1 SGHVS, CDR2 FQNEAQ. The length of the CDR3 is 16 residues. The CDR3 region has the DNA TGTGCCAGCAGCTTCTTCAGGGGGATTTCCTACAATGAGCAGTTCTTC. Its translation is CASSFFRGISYNEQFF.

This clonotype appeared a few times. V gene TRBV5-1 combines with J gene TRBJ2-7; D may be TRBD1 or TRBD2 (5 bases each). This CDR3 is 14 amino acids long. V was clipped by 1 base and J by 4 bases, with 12 bases between them. Germline assignment: CDR1 SGHRS and CDR2 YFSETQ. CDR3 residues: CASSLSGGAYEQYV. CDR3 DNA: TGCGCCAGCAGCTTGTCTGGGGGAGCGTACGAGCAGTACGTC.

The V gene is TRBV7-9, the J gene TRBJ1-2; 7 bases align to TRBD1. The CDR3 contains 13 residues. The J segment lost 2 bases and the V segment lost 8 bases, leaving 5 bases of the junction unmatched. The germline V gene has CDR1 SEHNR and CDR2 FQNEAQ (reference sequence). CDR3 protein: CASRDSENYGYTF. CDR3 bases: TGTGCCAGCCGGGACAGCGAGAACTATGGCTACACCTTC.

Only a few counts were recorded for this clonotype. V is TRBV20-1 and J is TRBJ2-7; D is ambiguous. This CDR3 region has 13 residues. The ends were cut back, 1 base at V and 0 bases at J, with 7 bases in the middle. Looked up from germline, CDR1 is DFQATT and CDR2 is SNEGSKA (reference sequence). DNA for the CDR3: TGCAGTGCTAGAGGACGGAGCTCCTACGAGCAGTACGTC. Translation gives CSARGRSSYEQYV.

The J gene is TRBJ1-1, the V gene TRBV5-1, with D hard to call. Germline CDR1 is SGHRS and CDR2 is YFSETQ. This CDR3 contains 11 residues. Between the trimmed V and J ends, which lost 6 bases and 8 bases, there was a span of 11 bases. CDR3 in amino acids: CASTLGGEAFF. The CDR3 nucleotides are TGCGCCAGCACCCTTGGAGGGGAAGCTTTCTTT. Filled out from reference TRBV5-1 and TRBJ1-1, the complete variable domain reads KAGVTQTPRYLIKTRGQQVTLSCSPISGHRSVSWYQQTPGQGLQFLFEYFSETQRNKGNFPGRFSGRQFSNSRSEMNVSTLELGDSALYLCASTLGGEAFFGQGTRLTVV.

This clonotype was counted ten times or more. V usage is TRBV11-3 and J usage is TRBJ2-1, with 7 bases matching TRBD1. The junction had 15 bases not matched to a gene; V was cut back by 5 bases and J by 8 bases. The CDR3 has 16 residues. Germline CDR1 reads SGHNT; CDR2 reads YENEEA. DNA for the CDR3: TGTGCCAGCAGCCGACGTCGCGTACAGGGGTGGGATGAGCAGTTCTTC. Translated, it gives CASSRRRVQGWDEQFF.